The 23 T cell receptor beta chains below were found in one sample sequenced in a study of blood T cell repertoires in COVID-19. Assay: immunoSEQ multiplex PCR; the TCRdb copy retains only in-frame clones and omits some. The sample lists hundreds of thousands of clones, about 87% occurring once. Sequencing was performed on PBMCs or T cells enriched from blood (not recorded which). The receptors derive from a man aged 30 to 39 who had recovered from COVID-19.

The chain joins TRBV29-1 to TRBJ1-1; 7 nucleotides match TRBD1. This CDR3 is 13 amino acids long. Germline V gives CDR1 SQVTM, CDR2 ANQGSEA. V was pared by 6 bases and J by 5 bases, with 9 bases of the junction left unmatched. CDR3 sequence (DNA): TGCAGCGTCGAGAGGGGACAGCAGACTGAAGCTTTCTTT. Translating it yields CSVERGQQTEAFF.

CDR3 in amino acids: CASSAEDKTSTDTQYF. The CDR3, as DNA: TGCGCCAGCAGCGCGGAGGATAAAACTAGCACAGATACGCAGTATTTT. The rearrangement joins TRBV10-1 to TRBJ2-3; perhaps TRBD2 as D (5 bases). CDR1 and CDR2 (germline): WNHNN, SYGVQD (reference sequence). This CDR3 region has 16 residues. The V end was cut by 6 bases, the J end by 0 bases, with 16 bases between.

This clone was picked up a small number of times. The chain uses TRBV9 and TRBJ2-1, with 8 bases aligning to TRBD2. V lost 0 bases and J lost 6; bases outside the gene matches: 11. CDR3 length: 17 amino acids. Germline V CDR1 and CDR2: SGDLS, YYNGEE. As DNA, the CDR3 is TGTGCCAGCAGCGTAGGGCCGAGCGGGGGCCAAGGCAATGAGCAGTTCTTC. Amino acids: CASSVGPSGGQGNEQFF.

This rearrangement joins TRBV12-5 to TRBJ2-2; 15 bases align to TRBD2. The V and J ends lost 0 bases and 0 bases, in that order; junction bases with no gene match: 5. Germline-derived CDR1 and CDR2 are LGHNT and FRNRAP. The CDR3 is 20 residues long. DNA of the CDR3: TGTGCTAGTGGTTTGGTCGGGACTAGCGGGGGGTCCCCGAACACCGGGGAGCTGTTTTTT. Amino acid sequence: CASGLVGTSGGSPNTGELFF.

This chain connects TRBV9 to TRBJ2-3, with a possible D match to TRBD1 (5 bases). This CDR3 has 15 residues. Germline V CDR1 and CDR2: SGDLS, YYNGEE. The ends were cut back, 3 bases at V and 1 base at J, with 12 bases in the middle. The CDR3: CASSARVQGTDTQYF. CDR3 sequence (DNA): TGTGCCAGCAGCGCCAGGGTTCAAGGCACAGATACGCAGTATTTT.

The CDR3 sequence is CASSSTGVNEKLFF. CDR3 coding DNA: TGTGCCAGCAGCTCGACAGGGGTTAATGAAAAACTGTTTTTT. The rearrangement links TRBV7-2 to TRBJ1-4; TRBD1 matches at 8 bases. From germline, CDR1 is SGHTA and CDR2 FQGNSA. The CDR3 length is 14 residues. V was pared by 4 bases and J by 4 bases, with 2 bases of the junction left unmatched.

V is TRBV6-5 and J is TRBJ1-5; 11 positions match TRBD1. V lost 5 bases and J lost 4; bases outside the gene matches: 4. CDR3 length: 15 residues. CDR1 is MNHEY and CDR2 is SVGAGI in the germline V gene. The CDR3 loop reads CASSRDRGINQPQHF. The CDR3 DNA sequence: TGTGCCAGCAGTCGGGACAGGGGGATAAATCAGCCCCAGCATTTT.

The J gene is TRBJ1-2, the V gene TRBV11-2; 7 bases are a match to TRBD1. Trimming removed 4 bases from V and 8 bases from J; junction bases left unmatched: 10. The CDR3 totals 14 residues. Germline V lookup: CDR1 SGHAT, CDR2 FQNNGV. CDR3: CASSSLQGRGGYTF. In DNA, the CDR3 is TGTGCCAGCAGCTCCCTACAGGGGAGAGGGGGCTACACCTTC.

This chain joins TRBV6-5 and TRBJ1-4; 9 positions match TRBD1. CDR1 is MNHEY, CDR2 SVGAGI, per germline. The CDR3 runs 13 residues. V dropped 5 bases and J dropped 10; count of bases not matched to a gene: 5. Written as DNA, the CDR3 is TGTGCCAGCAGTCGGGACAGGGTGGGAAAACTGTTTTTT. It yields the protein CASSRDRVGKLFF.

The CDR3 spells CASSFGASTDTQYF. The CDR3 DNA is TGTGCCAGCAGCTTCGGAGCTAGCACAGATACGCAGTATTTT. The chain is built from TRBV7-8 and TRBJ2-3; D is unresolved. The CDR3 is 14 amino acids. V lost 3 bases to trimming and J lost 0 bases, with 7 bases between them. Germline V CDR1 and CDR2: SGHVS, FQNEAQ.

Of note for this clone: Other DNA sequences in this sample translate to the same CDR3. This chain joins TRBV19 and TRBJ2-3; D is perhaps TRBD2 (6 bases). The V end lost 4 bases, the J end lost 0 bases, and 8 bases lay between the germline ends. Germline V lookup: CDR1 LNHDA, CDR2 SQIVND (reference sequence). The CDR3 has 14 amino acids. CDR3 in amino acids: CASSSGTSTDTQYF. In nucleotides, the CDR3 is TGTGCCAGTAGTAGCGGGACTAGCACAGATACGCAGTATTTT.

This clone was seen just once. The gene calls are TRBV6-5 and TRBJ1-1; D not certain. Germline CDR1 is MNHEY and CDR2 is SVGAGI. The V gene lost 2 bases and the J gene lost 2 bases, with 9 bases spanning the gap. CDR3 length: 14 residues. The CDR3 reads CASSYGSGNTEAFF. Written as DNA, the CDR3 is TGTGCCAGCAGTTACGGGTCGGGTAACACTGAAGCTTTCTTT.

The V gene is TRBV7-2, the J gene TRBJ2-3; no clear D gene. CDR1 SGHTA and CDR2 FQGNSA come from the germline V gene. Trimming stripped 0 bases from V and 1 base from J, with 8 bases between. This CDR3 has 15 amino acids. CDR3 loop: CASSLAPSGTDTQYF. In nucleotides, the CDR3 is TGTGCCAGCAGCTTAGCGCCAAGCGGCACAGATACGCAGTATTTT. Filled out from reference TRBV7-2 and TRBJ2-3, the complete variable domain reads GAGVSQSPSNKVTEKGKDVELRCDPISGHTALYWYRQSLGQGLEFLIYFQGNSAPDKSGLPSDRFSAERTGGSVSTLTIQRTQQEDSAVYLCASSLAPSGTDTQYFGPGTRLTVL.

The gene calls are TRBV30 and TRBJ2-7, with TRBD1 matching 9 bases. The CDR3 covers 13 residues. Trimming at V came to 4 bases and at J to 2 bases, leaving 3 bases not matched to a gene. Germline CDR1 GTSNPN, CDR2 SVGIG (reference sequence). CDR3 in amino acids: CAWKRQGAYEQYF. CDR3 nucleotides: TGTGCCTGGAAACGACAGGGGGCCTACGAGCAGTACTTC. Full variable domain (outside the CDR3, taken from reference TRBV30 and TRBJ2-7): SQTIHQWPATLVQPVGSPLSLECTVEGTSNPNLYWYRQAAGRGLQLLFYSVGIGQISSEVPQNLSASRPQDRQFILSSKKLLLSDSGFYLCAWKRQGAYEQYFGPGTRLTVT.

This clone came up once. The CDR3 spells CASTEGQDPSYEQYF. Written as DNA, the CDR3 is TGTGCCAGTACCGAGGGACAGGACCCCTCCTACGAGCAGTACTTC. The J gene is TRBJ2-7, the V gene TRBV19; 8 nucleotides match TRBD1. Germline trimming cut 7 bases from V and 0 bases from J; bases unmatched to any gene: 8. Germline V gene sequence: CDR1 LNHDA, CDR2 SQIVND (reference sequence). The CDR3 length is 15 residues.

The chain employs TRBV29-1 and TRBJ2-2, with a possible D match to TRBD2 (6 bases). This CDR3 comprises 14 residues. Trimming cost V 3 bases and J 0 bases, with 8 bases left between them. Germline assignment: CDR1 SQVTM and CDR2 ANQGSEA. CDR3 residues: CSVEEGTNTGELFF. The CDR3 DNA follows: TGCAGCGTTGAGGAGGGGACGAACACCGGGGAGCTGTTTTTT.

The genes are TRBV7-2 and TRBJ1-1, with D uncertain. The CDR3 extends over 13 amino acids. Germline-derived CDR1 and CDR2 are SGHTA and FQGNSA. Trimming took off 1 base at V and 4 bases at J, with 7 bases between the two ends. For the CDR3, the DNA is TGTGCCAGCAGCTTAGGTACTCTCACTGAAGCTTTCTTT. This sequence encodes CASSLGTLTEAFF.

This clone was recorded only once. The CDR3 protein is CASSTVAHTEAFF. The CDR3 region has the DNA TGTGCCAGCAGCACCGTAGCCCACACTGAAGCTTTCTTT. The chain links TRBV5-6 to TRBJ1-1; D remains ambiguous. This CDR3 spans 13 amino acids. Trimming removed 4 bases from V and 3 bases from J, with 10 bases in between. Germline V gives CDR1 SGHDT, CDR2 YYEEEE. The entire variable domain, with the rest obtained from reference TRBV5-6 and TRBJ1-1, is as follows: DAGVTQSPTHLIKTRGQQVTLRCSPKSGHDTVSWYQQALGQGPQFIFQYYEEEERQRGNFPDRFSGHQFPNYSSELNVNALLLGDSALYLCASSTVAHTEAFFGQGTRLTVV.

The V gene is TRBV6-2 or TRBV6-3, the J gene TRBJ2-7; D is possibly TRBD1 (6 bases). V was trimmed by 6 bases and J by 7 bases, leaving 10 bases between them. Germline V gene lookup returns CDR1 MNHEY and CDR2 SVGEGT. The CDR3 contains 11 residues. This chain's CDR3 is CASSQGGEQYF. CDR3 nucleotides: TGTGCCAGCAGCCAAGGGGGAGAGCAGTACTTC.

The chain links TRBV7-2 to TRBJ2-1; possibly TRBD2 for D (7 bases). Per the germline V gene, CDR1 is SGHTA and CDR2 is FQGNSA. V was pared by 3 bases and J by 4 bases, with 16 bases between. The CDR3 has 16 amino acids. CDR3 sequence reads: CASSLRGRDFYNEQFF. In nucleotides, the CDR3 is TGTGCCAGCAGCTTGCGGGGGCGGGACTTTTACAATGAGCAGTTCTTC.

V and J are TRBV27 and TRBJ2-7, with 9 bases lining up with TRBD1. Germline V gene data show CDR1 as MNHEY and CDR2 as SMNVEV (reference sequence). The CDR3 is made up of 15 amino acids. V dropped 5 bases and J dropped 7; count of bases not matched to a gene: 12. CDR3 DNA sequence: TGTGCCAGCAGTCTACAACCGGGACAGGGAAGGGAGCAGTACTTC. It codes for CASSLQPGQGREQYF.

The J gene is TRBJ2-5, the V gene TRBV2; D perhaps matches TRBD2 (5 bases). Per germline, CDR1 SNHLY and CDR2 FYNNEI. V shed 2 bases and J shed 2 bases, with 12 bases lying between them. CDR3 length: 15 amino acids. The CDR3 spells CASSERSGIQETQYF. CDR3 nucleotide sequence: TGTGCCAGCAGTGAACGAAGCGGAATACAAGAGACCCAGTACTTC.

This clone has only a few counts. The chain joins TRBV4-1 to TRBJ1-2; D ambiguous. CDR1 and CDR2 from the germline V gene are MGHRA and YSYEKL. V was clipped by 1 base and J by 5 bases, with 8 bases between them. The CDR3 totals 13 residues. DNA for the CDR3: TGCGCCAGCAGCCAAGGACTTGTTTATGGCTACACCTTC. As protein: CASSQGLVYGYTF.